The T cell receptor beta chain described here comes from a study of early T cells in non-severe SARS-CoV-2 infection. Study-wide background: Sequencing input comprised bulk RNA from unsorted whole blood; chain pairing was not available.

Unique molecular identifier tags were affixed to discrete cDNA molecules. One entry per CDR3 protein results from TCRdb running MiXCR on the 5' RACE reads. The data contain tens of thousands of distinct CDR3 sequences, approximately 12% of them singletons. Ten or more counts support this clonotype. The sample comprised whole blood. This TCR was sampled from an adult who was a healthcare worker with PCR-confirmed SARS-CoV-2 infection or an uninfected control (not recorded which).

The CDR3 sequence is CASTPSPTASTDTQYF. In DNA, the CDR3 is TGTGCCAGTACTCCCTCCCCCACAGCGTCCACAGATACGCAGTATTTT. The chain has TRBV19 and TRBJ2-3; D is undetermined. CDR3 size: 16 residues. CDR1 is LNHDA and CDR2 is SQIVND in the germline V gene (reference sequence). Trimming pared 7 bases from V and 2 bases from J, leaving 19 bases between. Complete variable domain (other parts from reference TRBV19 and TRBJ2-3): DGGITQSPKYLFRKEGQNVTLSCEQNLNHDAMYWYRQDPGQGLRLIYYSQIVNDFQKGDIAEGYSVSREKKESFPLTVTSAQKNPTAFYLCASTPSPTASTDTQYFGPGTRLTVL.